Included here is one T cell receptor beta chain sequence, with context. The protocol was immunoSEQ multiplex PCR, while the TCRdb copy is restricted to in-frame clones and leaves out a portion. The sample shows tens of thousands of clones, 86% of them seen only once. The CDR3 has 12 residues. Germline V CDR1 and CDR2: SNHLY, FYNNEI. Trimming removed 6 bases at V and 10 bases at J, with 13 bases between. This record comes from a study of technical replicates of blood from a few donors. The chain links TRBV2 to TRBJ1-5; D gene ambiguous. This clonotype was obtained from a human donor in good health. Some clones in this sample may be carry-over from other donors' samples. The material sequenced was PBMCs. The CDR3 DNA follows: TGTGCCAGCAGGCCCAGAGGGCAACCCCAGCATTTT. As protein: CASRPRGQPQHF.